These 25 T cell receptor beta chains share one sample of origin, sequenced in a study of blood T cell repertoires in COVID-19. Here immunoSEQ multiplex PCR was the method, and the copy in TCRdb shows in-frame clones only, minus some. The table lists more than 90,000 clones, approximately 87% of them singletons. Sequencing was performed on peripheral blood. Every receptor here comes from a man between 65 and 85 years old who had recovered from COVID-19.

CDR3 sequence: CATTGWVNTEAFF. CDR3 bases: TGTGCCACCACAGGGTGGGTGAACACTGAAGCTTTCTTT. This chain links TRBV19 with TRBJ1-1; possible D gene TRBD1, 6 bases. Trimming removed 10 bases from V and 0 bases from J, with 12 bases in between. The CDR3 has 13 residues. Germline V CDR1 and CDR2: LNHDA, SQIVND (reference sequence).

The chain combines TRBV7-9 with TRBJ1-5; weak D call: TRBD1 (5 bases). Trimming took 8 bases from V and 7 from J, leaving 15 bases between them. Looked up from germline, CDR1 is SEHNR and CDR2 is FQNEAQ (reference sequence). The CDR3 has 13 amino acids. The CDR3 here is CASGGEVGQPQHF. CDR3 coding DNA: TGTGCCAGCGGGGGGGAGGTGGGGCAGCCCCAGCATTTT.

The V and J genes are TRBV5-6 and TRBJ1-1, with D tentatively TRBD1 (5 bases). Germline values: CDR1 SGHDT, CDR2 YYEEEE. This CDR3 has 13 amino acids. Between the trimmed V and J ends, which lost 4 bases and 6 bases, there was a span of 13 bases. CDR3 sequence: CASSRSGTPEAFF. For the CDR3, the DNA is TGTGCCAGCAGCAGGAGCGGGACCCCTGAAGCTTTCTTT.

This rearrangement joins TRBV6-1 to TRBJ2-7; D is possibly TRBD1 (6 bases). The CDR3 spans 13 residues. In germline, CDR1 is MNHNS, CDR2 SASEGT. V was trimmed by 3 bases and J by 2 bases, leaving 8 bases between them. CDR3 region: CASSDGTTYEQYF. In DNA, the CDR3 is TGTGCCAGCAGTGACGGGACAACCTACGAGCAGTACTTC.

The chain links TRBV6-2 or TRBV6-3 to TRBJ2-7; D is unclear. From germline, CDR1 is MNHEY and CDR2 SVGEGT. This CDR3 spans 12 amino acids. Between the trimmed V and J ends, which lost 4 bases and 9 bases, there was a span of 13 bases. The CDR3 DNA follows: TGTGCCAGCAGTTCGAATAGTCGCGGGCAGTACTTC. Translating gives CASSSNSRGQYF.

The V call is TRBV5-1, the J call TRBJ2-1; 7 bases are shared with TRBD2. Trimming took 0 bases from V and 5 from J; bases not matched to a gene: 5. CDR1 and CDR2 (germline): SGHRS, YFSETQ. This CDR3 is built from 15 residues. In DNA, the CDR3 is TGCGCCAGCAGCTTGGGCGGGAGTTCCCACAATGAGCAGTTCTTC. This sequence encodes CASSLGGSSHNEQFF.

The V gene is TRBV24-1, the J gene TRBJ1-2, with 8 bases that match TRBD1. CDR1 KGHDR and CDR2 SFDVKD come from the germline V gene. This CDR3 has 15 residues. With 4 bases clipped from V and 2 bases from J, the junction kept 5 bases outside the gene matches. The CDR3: CATSDPNRGNYGYTF. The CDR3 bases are TGTGCCACCAGTGACCCAAACAGGGGGAACTATGGCTACACCTTC.

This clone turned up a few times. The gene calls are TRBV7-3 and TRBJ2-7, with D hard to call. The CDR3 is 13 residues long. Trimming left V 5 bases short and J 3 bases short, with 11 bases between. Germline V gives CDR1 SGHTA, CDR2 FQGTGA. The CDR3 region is CASSPQHLYEQYF. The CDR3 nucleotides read TGTGCCAGCAGCCCGCAACACCTCTACGAGCAGTACTTC.

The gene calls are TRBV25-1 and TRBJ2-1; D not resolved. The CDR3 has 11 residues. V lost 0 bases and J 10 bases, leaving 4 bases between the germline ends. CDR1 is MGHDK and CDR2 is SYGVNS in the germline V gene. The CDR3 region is CASSEYREQFF. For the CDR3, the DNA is TGTGCCAGCAGTGAATATCGGGAGCAGTTCTTC.

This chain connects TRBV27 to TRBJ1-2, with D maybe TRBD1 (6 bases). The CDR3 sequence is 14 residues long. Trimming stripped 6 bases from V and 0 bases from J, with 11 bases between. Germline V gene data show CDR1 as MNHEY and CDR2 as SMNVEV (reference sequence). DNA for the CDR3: TGTGCCAGCAGAGACAGGCCTGCTAACTATGGCTACACCTTC. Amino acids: CASRDRPANYGYTF.

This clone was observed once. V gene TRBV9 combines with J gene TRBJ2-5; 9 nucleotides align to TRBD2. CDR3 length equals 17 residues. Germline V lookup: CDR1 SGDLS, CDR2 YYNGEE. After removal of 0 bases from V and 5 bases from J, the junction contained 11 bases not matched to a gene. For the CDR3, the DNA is TGTGCCAGCAGCGTAGCTGTCGGCGGGAGGGCCGGGGAGACCCAGTACTTC. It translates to CASSVAVGGRAGETQYF.

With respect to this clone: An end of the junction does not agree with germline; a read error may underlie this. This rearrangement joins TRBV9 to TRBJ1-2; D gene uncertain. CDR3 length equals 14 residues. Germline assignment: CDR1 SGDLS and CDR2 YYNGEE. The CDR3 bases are TGTGCCAGCAGCGTAGCTGCGGATAACCATGGCTACACCTTC. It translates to CASSVAADNHGYTF.

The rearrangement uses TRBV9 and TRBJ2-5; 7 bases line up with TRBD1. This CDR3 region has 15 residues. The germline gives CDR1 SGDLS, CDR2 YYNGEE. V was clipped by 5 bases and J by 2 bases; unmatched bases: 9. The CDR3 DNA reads TGTGCCAGCAGGTCCGGGGACAGAGCTCAAGAGACCCAGTACTTC. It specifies CASRSGDRAQETQYF.

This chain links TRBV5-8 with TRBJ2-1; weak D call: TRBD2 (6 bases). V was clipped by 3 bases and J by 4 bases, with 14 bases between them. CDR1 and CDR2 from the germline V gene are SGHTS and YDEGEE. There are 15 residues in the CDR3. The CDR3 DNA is TGTGCCAGCAGCTCAACGGGACTCCTTTACAATGAGCAGTTCTTC. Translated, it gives CASSSTGLLYNEQFF.

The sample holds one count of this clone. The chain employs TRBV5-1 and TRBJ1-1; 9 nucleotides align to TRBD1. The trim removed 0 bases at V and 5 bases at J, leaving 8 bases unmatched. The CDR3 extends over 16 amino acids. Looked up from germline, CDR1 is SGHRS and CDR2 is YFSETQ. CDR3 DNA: TGCGCCAGCAGCTTGGATGCGGGACAGGGAAGAACTGAAGCTTTCTTT. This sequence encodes CASSLDAGQGRTEAFF. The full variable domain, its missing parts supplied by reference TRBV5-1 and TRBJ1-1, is KAGVTQTPRYLIKTRGQQVTLSCSPISGHRSVSWYQQTPGQGLQFLFEYFSETQRNKGNFPGRFSGRQFSNSRSEMNVSTLELGDSALYLCASSLDAGQGRTEAFFGQGTRLTVV.

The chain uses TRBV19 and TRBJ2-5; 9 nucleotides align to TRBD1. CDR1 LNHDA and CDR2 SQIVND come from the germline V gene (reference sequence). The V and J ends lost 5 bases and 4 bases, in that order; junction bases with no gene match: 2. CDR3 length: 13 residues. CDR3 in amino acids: CASSLGQGETQYF. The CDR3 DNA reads TGTGCCAGTAGTCTGGGACAGGGAGAGACCCAGTACTTC.

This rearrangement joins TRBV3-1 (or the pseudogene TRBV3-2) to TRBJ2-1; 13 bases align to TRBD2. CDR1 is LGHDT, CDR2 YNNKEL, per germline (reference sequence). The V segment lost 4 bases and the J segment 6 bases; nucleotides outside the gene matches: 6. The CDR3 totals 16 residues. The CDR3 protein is CASSPSWTSGGNEQFF. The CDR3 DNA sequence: TGTGCCAGCAGCCCCTCCTGGACTAGCGGGGGCAATGAGCAGTTCTTC.

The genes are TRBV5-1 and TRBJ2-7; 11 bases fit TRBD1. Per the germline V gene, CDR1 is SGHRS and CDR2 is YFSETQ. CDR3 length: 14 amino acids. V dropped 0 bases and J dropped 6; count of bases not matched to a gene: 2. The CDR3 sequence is CASSLAGTGGEQYF. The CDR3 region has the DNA TGCGCCAGCAGCTTGGCCGGGACAGGGGGCGAGCAGTACTTC.

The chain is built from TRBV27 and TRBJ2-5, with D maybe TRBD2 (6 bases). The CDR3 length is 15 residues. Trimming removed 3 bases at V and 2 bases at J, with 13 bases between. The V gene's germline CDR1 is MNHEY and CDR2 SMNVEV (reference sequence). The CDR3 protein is CASSLSHGGQETQYF. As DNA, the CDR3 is TGTGCCAGCAGTTTGTCGCACGGGGGACAAGAGACCCAGTACTTC.

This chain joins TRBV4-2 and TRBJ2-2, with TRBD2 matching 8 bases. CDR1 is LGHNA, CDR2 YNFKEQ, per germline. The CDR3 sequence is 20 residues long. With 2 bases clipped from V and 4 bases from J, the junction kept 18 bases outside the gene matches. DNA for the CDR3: TGTGCCAGCAGCCAAAAGAGGTGGGGACTAGAAAAACTTCGCACCGGGGAGCTGTTTTTT. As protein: CASSQKRWGLEKLRTGELFF.

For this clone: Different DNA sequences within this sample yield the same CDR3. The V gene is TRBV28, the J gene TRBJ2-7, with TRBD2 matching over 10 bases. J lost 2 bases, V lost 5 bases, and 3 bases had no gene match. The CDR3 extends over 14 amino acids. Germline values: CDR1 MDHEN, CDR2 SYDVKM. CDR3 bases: TGTGCCAGCAGTAGGCTAGCGGGGGCCTACGAGCAGTACTTC. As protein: CASSRLAGAYEQYF.

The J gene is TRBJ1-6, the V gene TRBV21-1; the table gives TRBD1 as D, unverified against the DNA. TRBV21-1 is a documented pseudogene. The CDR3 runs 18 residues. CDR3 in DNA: TGTGCCAGCAGCACCTTCCGGGACAGGGGGTCCTATAATTCACCCCTCCACTTT. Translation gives CASSTFRDRGSYNSPLHF.

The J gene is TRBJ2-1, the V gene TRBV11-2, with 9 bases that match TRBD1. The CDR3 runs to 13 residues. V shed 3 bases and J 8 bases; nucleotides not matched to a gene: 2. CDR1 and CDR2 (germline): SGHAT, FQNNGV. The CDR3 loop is CASSFDRGDEQFF. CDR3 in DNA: TGTGCCAGCAGCTTCGACAGGGGGGATGAGCAGTTCTTC. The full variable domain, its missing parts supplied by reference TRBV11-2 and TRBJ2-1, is EAGVAQSPRYKIIEKRQSVAFWCNPISGHATLYWYQQILGQGPKLLIQFQNNGVVDDSQLPKDRFSAERLKGVDSTLKIQPAKLEDSAVYLCASSFDRGDEQFFGPGTRLTVL.

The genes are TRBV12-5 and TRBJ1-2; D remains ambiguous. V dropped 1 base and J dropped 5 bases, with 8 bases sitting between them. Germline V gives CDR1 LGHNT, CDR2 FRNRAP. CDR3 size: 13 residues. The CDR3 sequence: CASGLGTDYGYTF. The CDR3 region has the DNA TGTGCTAGTGGTTTGGGGACTGATTATGGCTACACCTTC.

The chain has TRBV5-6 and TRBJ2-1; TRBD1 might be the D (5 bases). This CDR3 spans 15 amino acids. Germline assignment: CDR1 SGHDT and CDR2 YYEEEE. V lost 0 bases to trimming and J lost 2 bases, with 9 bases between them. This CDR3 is CASSLGQFTYNEQFF. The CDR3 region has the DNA TGTGCCAGCAGCTTGGGACAGTTTACCTACAATGAGCAGTTCTTC.